This entry is about one T cell receptor beta chain. Its cognate antigen has yet to be identified. No much larger clonotype is one base removed from it; base qualities were not supplied. The entire amount of isolated RNA was reverse transcribed using the High Capacity cDNA Reverse Transcription Kit, so the sequenced TCRB transcripts were expressed ones. Deep immunoSEQ sequencing was applied to naive, central memory and regulatory T cell samples, giving an average of about 3.6 million total reads per sample. Sorted cells were lysed in RLT buffer, and RNA was extracted using DNase-treated RNeasy Micro or Mini kits according to cell number. To prevent cross-contamination, every cell subset was processed on its own, while patient and healthy donor samples were processed together. The immunoSEQ multiplex PCR was used to amplify TCRB sequences from cDNA, yielding 87-bp fragments that span the CDR3 region. Sequencing of the amplicons was done on the Illumina HiSeq platform. The paper's data handling went like this. Synthetic template baselines were used to correct PCR bias computationally, reads within Hamming distance 2 were collapsed together, and singletons that could not be merged were discarded. Reads were aligned to IMGT to assign V, D and J genes, CDR3 length, and insertions or deletions at six rearrangement sites. Within each subset, clonotype counts were normalized to sorted cell number, and only after that were true diversity and Gini coefficients computed with the tcR R package. Repertoire sharing was quantified using the overlap coefficient calculated on TCRB nucleotide sequences. Out-of-frame TCRB sequences from naive cells were analyzed to stand in for the pre-selection repertoire. TCRdb took this table from immuneACCESS and kept in-frame rearrangements with V and J called. Such tables lack part of the clones; where checked against another copy, unresolved V genes explain under half of the gap, and the rest is unexplained. D and trimming were read from the DNA, whereas the V and J calls and clone size are those reported in that table. The sample contains 600,000 to 700,000 clones, 9.5% to 15% of them found a single time. 0.09% to 0.15% of the sample belongs to the ten largest clones.

These data come from a study of beta chain features in type 1 diabetes (dated 2018 in TCRdb). Regarding the research as a whole: Patients and healthy donors did not differ in mean age, gender distribution, total cell number or subset yield. In the study, TCRB repertoires of sorted circulating CD4+ T cell subsets from recently diagnosed type 1 diabetes patients were compared with those of matched healthy donors. Across all samples, fewer than 110,000,000 sorted cells were examined, and cell number per subset correlated strongly with RNA yield. Regulatory and stem cell-like memory subsets were isolated from only 8 patients and about eight healthy donors, whereas naive and central memory subsets came from all 30 or so donors. Summary of the overall study and its limitations: At VDJ recombination sites, patients with type 1 diabetes made fewer insertions and deleted more nucleotides, a pattern implying thymic rearrangement abnormalities. Shorter templates might be favored by PCR, yet because patient and control samples were amplified and corrected together, any such skew would affect both groups equally. Because the HLA sub-analyses included only small numbers of individuals, any influence of HLA type on TCRB rearrangement was left unresolved. A moderate but significant shortening of TCRB CDR3 length was observed in type 1 diabetes patients in all four CD4+ subsets. Naive, central memory and regulatory TCRB repertoires appeared to be more alike among patients than among healthy donors. Sequencing cDNA rather than genomic DNA could over-represent highly expressing activated cells, although activation and CD3 levels did not differ between groups.

Each donor gave one peripheral blood draw, averaging approximately 120 mL, which was collected into heparinised tubes. Naive, central memory, regulatory and stem cell-like memory CD4+ T cells were sorted on a BD FACSAria II using a panel including CD45RO, CCR7, CD25, CD127, CD95 and CD27. A purity above 98% was achieved for all sorted populations. PBMCs were isolated right away by Lymphoprep density gradient centrifugation and were stained directly, without culture. Samples were stained and sorted in pairs, with one healthy donor and one patient per experiment, so that batch effects were minimized. The sequenced sample consisted of naive CD4+ T cells from blood. In light of the paper, this sample's cell subset or site label describes: true naive CD4+ T cells. This TCR derives from a man aged 25 to 40 with type 1 diabetes.

The sequenced DNA: TGTGCCAGCAGCCTCCGGGACGACCCCTACGAGCAGTACTTC. Translation gives CASSLRDDPYEQYF. The chain links TRBV6-5 with TRBJ2-7; the D gene assignment is perhaps TRBD1 or TRBD2, with each matching 5 bases. Counted from cysteine to phenylalanine, this CDR3 has 14 amino acids. Just the 42-base CDR3 DNA is kept, in frame starting at base 1. V and J are truncated by 6 bases and 2 bases respectively, leaving an intervening sequence of 14 bases. Based on the germline V gene, the CDR1 and CDR2 sequences are MNHEY and SVGAGI.